What follows are 4 T cell receptor beta chains derived from one specimen sequenced in a study of blood T cell repertoires in COVID-19 (dated by TCRdb to about 2020). The library was made by the immunoSEQ multiplex PCR assay. Drawn from immuneACCESS, this table holds only the in-frame rearrangements with V and J called that TCRdb kept. Clones are partly lost; checked studies trace under half to an unresolved V gene and leave the rest unexplained. For this sample the table gives roughly 160,000 clones, of which approximately 81% were detected only once. In total, the top ten clones hold 5.4% of the sample. Sequences were obtained from peripheral blood. All receptors derive from a woman between 45 and 60 years old with COVID-19, enrolled during active disease.

The V gene is TRBV20-1, the J gene TRBJ2-7, with TRBD1 matching 9 bases. Germline loops: CDR1 DFQATT, CDR2 SNEGSKA (reference sequence). This CDR3 has 12 residues. The junction had 2 bases not matched to a gene; V was cut back by 3 bases and J by 5 bases. The chain's CDR3 is CSASDRGNEQYF. The CDR3 nucleotides are TGCAGTGCTAGTGACAGGGGGAACGAGCAGTACTTC.

The chain employs TRBV5-4 and TRBJ1-4, with a weak D call TRBD1 (6 bases). The V gene's germline CDR1 is SGHNT and CDR2 YYREEE (reference sequence). This CDR3 is built from 12 residues. Trimming cost V 0 bases and J 15 bases, with 12 bases left between them. The CDR3 loop is CASSLEGERVFF. CDR3 bases: TGTGCCAGCAGCTTGGAGGGGGAAAGAGTGTTTTTT.

CDR3 in amino acids: CASSDRGPIIHHNSPLHF. In DNA, the CDR3 is TGTGCCAGCAGCGATCGCGGTCCCATCATACATCATAATTCACCCCTCCACTTT. This chain links TRBV3-1 (or the pseudogene TRBV3-2) with TRBJ1-6; D is unclear. CDR3 size: 18 residues. V dropped 5 bases and J dropped 5 bases, with 22 bases sitting between them. Germline CDR1 is LGHDT and CDR2 is YNNKEL (reference sequence).

The chain has TRBV25-1 and TRBJ2-3; TRBD1 might be the D (5 bases). CDR1 and CDR2 (germline): MGHDK, SYGVNS. Deletions cut 8 bases from V and 6 bases from J, with 18 bases between. The CDR3 runs to 14 residues. CDR3 nucleotides: TGTGCCAGCTGCTGGCAGGGCCCGCACGATACGCAGTATTTT. This encodes CASCWQGPHDTQYF.